This T cell receptor (beta chain) originates from a study of long-term antiretroviral therapy in people with HIV. Regarding the study as a whole: Repertoires looked antigen-experienced, with only a slight naive shift after ART.

Samples were assayed with immunoSEQ v3.0 at survey level. The table came from immunoSEQ multiplex PCR; TCRdb's copy has only in-frame clones and leaves some out. The repertoire includes about 33,000 clones, about 83% of them detected once, and around 7.4% sits in the top ten. Per the germline V gene, CDR1 is SNHLY and CDR2 is FYNNEI. The CDR3 runs to 15 residues. With V trimmed by 4 bases and J by 4 bases, 6 bases remained unmatched. Notes on this clone: What it recognizes is unknown.

This chain joins TRBV2 and TRBJ2-2; 7 nucleotides agree with TRBD2. This sequence was found in a woman between 45 and 65 years old with HIV. The sequences come from unsorted PBMCs, collected 2 years after starting antiretroviral therapy. The CDR3 bases are TGTGCCAGCAGTGCACGGGGGGTTCCCACCGGGGAGCTGTTTTTT. It is translated as CASSARGVPTGELFF. Full variable domain (outside the CDR3, taken from reference TRBV2 and TRBJ2-2): EPEVTQTPSHQVTQMGQEVILRCVPISNHLYFYWYRQILGQKVEFLVSFYNNEISEKSEIFDDQFSVERPDGSNFTLKIRSTKLEDSAMYFCASSARGVPTGELFFGEGSRLTVL.